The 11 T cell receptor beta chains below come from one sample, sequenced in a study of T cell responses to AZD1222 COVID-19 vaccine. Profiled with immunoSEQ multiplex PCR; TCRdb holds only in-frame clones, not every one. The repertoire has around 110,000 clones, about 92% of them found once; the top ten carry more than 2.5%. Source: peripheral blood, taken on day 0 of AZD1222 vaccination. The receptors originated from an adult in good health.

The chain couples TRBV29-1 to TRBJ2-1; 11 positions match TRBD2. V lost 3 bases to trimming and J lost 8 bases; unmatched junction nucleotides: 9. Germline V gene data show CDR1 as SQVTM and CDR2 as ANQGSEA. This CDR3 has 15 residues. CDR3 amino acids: CSVDQALAGVDEQFF. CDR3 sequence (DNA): TGCAGCGTTGATCAGGCACTAGCGGGAGTGGATGAGCAGTTCTTC.

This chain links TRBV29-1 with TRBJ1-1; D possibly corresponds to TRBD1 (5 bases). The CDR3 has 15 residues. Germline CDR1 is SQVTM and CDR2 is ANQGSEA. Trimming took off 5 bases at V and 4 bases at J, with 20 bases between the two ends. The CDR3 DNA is TGCAGCGTTCTTCCGATTAGACAGAGTCGCACTGAAGCTTTCTTT. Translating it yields CSVLPIRQSRTEAFF.

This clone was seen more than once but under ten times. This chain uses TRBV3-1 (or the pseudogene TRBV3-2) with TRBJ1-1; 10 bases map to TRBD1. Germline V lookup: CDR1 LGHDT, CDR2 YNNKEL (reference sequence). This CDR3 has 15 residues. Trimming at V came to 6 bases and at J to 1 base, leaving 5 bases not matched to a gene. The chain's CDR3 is CASRDRGNGNTEAFF. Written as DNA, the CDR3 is TGTGCCAGCAGGGACAGGGGGAATGGGAACACTGAAGCTTTCTTT.

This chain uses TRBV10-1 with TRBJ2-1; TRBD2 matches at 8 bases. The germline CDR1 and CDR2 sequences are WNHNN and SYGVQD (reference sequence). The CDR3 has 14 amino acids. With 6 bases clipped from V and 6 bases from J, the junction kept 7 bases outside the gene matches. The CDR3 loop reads CASSRLAGSNEQFF. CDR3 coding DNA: TGCGCCAGCAGCAGATTAGCGGGATCCAATGAGCAGTTCTTC.

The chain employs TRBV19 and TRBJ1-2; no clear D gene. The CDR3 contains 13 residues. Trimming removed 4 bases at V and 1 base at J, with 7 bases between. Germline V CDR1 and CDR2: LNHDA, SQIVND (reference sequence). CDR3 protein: CASSKKGNYGYTF. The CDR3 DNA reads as TGTGCCAGTAGTAAAAAGGGTAACTATGGCTACACCTTC.

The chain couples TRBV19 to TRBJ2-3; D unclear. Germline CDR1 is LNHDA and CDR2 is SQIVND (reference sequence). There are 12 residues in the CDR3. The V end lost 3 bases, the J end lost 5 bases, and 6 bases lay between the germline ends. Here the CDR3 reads CASSIRRDTQYF. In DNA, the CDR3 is TGTGCCAGTAGTATCCGACGAGATACGCAGTATTTT.

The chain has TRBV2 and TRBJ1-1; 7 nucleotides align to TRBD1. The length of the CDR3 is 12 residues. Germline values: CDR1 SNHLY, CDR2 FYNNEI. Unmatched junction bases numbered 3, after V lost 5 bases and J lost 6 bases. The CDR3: CASSWGQSEAFF. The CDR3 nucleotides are TGTGCCAGCAGTTGGGGACAGTCTGAAGCTTTCTTT.

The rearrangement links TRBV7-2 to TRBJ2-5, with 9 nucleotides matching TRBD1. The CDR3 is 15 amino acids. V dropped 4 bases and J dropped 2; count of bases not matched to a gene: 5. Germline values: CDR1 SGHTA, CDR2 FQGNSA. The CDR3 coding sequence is TGTGCCAGCAGCTCAAACAGGGGGCGGCAAGAGACCCAGTACTTC. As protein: CASSSNRGRQETQYF.

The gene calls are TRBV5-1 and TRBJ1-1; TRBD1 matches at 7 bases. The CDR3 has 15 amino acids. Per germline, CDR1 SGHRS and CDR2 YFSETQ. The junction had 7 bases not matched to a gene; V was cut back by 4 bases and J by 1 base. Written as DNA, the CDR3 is TGCGCCAGCAGCCCGACCGGGACAGCGAACACTGAAGCTTTCTTT. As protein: CASSPTGTANTEAFF. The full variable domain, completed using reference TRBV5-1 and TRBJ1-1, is KAGVTQTPRYLIKTRGQQVTLSCSPISGHRSVSWYQQTPGQGLQFLFEYFSETQRNKGNFPGRFSGRQFSNSRSEMNVSTLELGDSALYLCASSPTGTANTEAFFGQGTRLTVV.

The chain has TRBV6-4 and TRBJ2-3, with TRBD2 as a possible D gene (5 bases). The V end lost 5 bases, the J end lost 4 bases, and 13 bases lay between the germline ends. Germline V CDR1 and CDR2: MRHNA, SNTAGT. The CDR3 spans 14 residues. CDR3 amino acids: CASSLIGGADTQYF. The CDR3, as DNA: TGTGCCAGCAGTCTTATCGGAGGAGCAGATACGCAGTATTTT.

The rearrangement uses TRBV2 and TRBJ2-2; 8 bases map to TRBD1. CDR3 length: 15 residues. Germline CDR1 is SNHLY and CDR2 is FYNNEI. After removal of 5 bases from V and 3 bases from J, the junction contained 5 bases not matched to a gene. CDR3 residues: CASSSTGADTGELFF. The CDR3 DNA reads TGTGCCAGCAGTTCGACAGGGGCCGACACCGGGGAGCTGTTTTTT. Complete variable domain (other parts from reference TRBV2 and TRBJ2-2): EPEVTQTPSHQVTQMGQEVILRCVPISNHLYFYWYRQILGQKVEFLVSFYNNEISEKSEIFDDQFSVERPDGSNFTLKIRSTKLEDSAMYFCASSSTGADTGELFFGEGSRLTVL.